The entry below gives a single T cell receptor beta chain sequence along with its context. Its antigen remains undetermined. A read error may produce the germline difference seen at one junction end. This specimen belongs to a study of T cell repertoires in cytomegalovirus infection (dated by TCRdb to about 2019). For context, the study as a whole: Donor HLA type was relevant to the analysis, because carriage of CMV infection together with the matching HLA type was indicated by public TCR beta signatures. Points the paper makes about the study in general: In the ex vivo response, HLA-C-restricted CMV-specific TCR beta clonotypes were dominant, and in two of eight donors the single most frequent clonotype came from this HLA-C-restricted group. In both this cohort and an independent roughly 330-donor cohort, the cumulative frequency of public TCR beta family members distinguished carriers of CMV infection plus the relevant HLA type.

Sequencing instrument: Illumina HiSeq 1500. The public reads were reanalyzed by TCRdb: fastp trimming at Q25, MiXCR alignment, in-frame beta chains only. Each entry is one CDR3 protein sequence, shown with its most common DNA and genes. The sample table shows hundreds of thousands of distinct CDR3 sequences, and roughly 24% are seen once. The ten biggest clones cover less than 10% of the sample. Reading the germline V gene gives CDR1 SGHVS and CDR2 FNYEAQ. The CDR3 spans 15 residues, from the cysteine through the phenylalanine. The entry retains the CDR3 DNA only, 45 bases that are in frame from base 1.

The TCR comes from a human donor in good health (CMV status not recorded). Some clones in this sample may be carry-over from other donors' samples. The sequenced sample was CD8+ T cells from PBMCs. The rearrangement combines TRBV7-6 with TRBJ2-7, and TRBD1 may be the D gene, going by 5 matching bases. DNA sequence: TGTGCCGGCAGCGCCCGTGGGGCCATCTCCTACGAGCAGTACTTC. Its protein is CAGSARGAISYEQYF.